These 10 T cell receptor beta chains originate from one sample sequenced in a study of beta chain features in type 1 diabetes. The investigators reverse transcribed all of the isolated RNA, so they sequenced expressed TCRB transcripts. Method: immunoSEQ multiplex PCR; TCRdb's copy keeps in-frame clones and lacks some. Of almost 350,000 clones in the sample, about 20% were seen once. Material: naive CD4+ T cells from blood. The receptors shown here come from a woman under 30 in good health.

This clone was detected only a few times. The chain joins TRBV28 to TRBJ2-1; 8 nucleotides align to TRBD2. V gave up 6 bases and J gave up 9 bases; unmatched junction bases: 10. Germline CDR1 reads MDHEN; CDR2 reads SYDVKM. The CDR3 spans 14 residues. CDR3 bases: TGTGCCAGCAGGACCCGGGAGGGGGTGGGTGAGCAGTTCTTC. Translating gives CASRTREGVGEQFF.

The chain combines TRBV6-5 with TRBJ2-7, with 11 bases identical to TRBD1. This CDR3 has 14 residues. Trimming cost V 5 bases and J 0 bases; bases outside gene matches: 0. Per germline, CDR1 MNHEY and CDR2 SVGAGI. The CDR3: CASSGTGGSYEQYF. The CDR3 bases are TGTGCCAGCAGTGGGACAGGGGGCTCCTACGAGCAGTACTTC.

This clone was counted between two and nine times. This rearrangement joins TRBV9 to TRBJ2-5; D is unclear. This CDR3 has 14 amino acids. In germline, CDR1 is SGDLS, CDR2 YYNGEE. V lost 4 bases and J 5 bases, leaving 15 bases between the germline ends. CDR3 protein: CASSPEPLPETQYF. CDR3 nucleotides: TGTGCCAGCAGCCCCGAGCCCCTTCCGGAGACCCAGTACTTC.

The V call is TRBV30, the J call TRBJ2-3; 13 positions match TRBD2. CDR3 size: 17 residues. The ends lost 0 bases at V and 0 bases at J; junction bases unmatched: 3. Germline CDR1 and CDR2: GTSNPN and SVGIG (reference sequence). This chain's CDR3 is CAWSVGTSGTSTDTQYF. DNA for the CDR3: TGTGCCTGGAGTGTAGGGACTAGCGGGACTAGCACAGATACGCAGTATTTT.

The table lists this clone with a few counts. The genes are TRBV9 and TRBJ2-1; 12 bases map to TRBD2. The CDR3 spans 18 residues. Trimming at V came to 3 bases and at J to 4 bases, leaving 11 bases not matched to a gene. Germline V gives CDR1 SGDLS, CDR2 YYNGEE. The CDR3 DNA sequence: TGTGCCAGCAGCGCAGCCGGGACTAGCGGGCAGATATACAATGAGCAGTTCTTC. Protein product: CASSAAGTSGQIYNEQFF.

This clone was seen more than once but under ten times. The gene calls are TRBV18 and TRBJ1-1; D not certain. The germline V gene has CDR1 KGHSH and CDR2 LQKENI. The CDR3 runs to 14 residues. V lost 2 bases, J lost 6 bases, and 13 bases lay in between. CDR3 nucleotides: TGTGCCAGCTCACCAGTCCAGAGGGTCGCTGAAGCTTTCTTT. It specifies CASSPVQRVAEAFF.

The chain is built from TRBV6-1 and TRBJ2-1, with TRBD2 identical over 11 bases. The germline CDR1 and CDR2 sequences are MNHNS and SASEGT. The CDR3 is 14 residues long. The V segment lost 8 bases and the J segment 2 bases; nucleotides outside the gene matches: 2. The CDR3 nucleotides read TGTGCCAGCGGGGGACTAGCGGCCTACAATGAGCAGTTCTTC. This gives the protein CASGGLAAYNEQFF.

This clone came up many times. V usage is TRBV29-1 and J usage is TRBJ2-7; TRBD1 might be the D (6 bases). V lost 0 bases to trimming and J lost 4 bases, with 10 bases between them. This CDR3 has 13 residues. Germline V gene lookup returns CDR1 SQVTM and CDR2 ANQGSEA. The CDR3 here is CSVEELQGYEQYF. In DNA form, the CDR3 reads TGCAGCGTTGAAGAACTGCAGGGGTACGAGCAGTACTTC.

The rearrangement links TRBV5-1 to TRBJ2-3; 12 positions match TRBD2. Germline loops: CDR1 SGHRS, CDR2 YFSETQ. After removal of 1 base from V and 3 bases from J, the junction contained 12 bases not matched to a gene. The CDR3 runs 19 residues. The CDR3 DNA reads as TGCGCCAGCAGCTTGATGTTCACAGGACTAGCGGGAAAGACAGATACGCAGTATTTT. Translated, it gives CASSLMFTGLAGKTDTQYF.

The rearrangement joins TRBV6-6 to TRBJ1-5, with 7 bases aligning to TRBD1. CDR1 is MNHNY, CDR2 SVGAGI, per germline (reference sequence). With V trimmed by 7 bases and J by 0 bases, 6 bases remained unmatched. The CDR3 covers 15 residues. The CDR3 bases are TGTGCCAGCAAAAGGGGACAGAATAGCAATCAGCCCCAGCATTTT. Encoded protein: CASKRGQNSNQPQHF.